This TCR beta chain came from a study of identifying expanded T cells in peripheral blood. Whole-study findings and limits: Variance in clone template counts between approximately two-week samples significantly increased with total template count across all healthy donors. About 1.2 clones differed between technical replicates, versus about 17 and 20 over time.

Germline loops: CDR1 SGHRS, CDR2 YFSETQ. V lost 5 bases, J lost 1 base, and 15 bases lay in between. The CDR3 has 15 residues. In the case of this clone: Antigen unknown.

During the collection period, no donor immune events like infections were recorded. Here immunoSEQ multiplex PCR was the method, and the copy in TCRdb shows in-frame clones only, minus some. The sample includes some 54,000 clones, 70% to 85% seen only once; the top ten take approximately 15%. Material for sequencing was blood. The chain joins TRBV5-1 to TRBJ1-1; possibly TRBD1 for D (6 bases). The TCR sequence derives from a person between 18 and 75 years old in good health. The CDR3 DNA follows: TGCGCCAGCAGAAGCAGGGGCCTGCCGAACACTGAAGCTTTCTTT. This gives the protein CASRSRGLPNTEAFF. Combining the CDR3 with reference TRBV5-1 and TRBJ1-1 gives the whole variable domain KAGVTQTPRYLIKTRGQQVTLSCSPISGHRSVSWYQQTPGQGLQFLFEYFSETQRNKGNFPGRFSGRQFSNSRSEMNVSTLELGDSALYLCASRSRGLPNTEAFFGQGTRLTVV.